This T cell receptor beta chain was found in a study of tumor-infiltrating lymphocytes in primary liver carcinoma. For this clonotype: The antigen is unknown. The junction and the germline gene differ at one end; a read error may be behind it.

Overall study results and limits: Tumor specimens were characterized by a significantly higher top-250-clone fraction than blood (p = 0.039).

Unsorted bulk tissue of about 17-32 mg yielded co-extracted RNA and DNA. Surgical resection was used to treat these primary liver carcinoma patients. A primer matching the constant region was used to make TCR beta cDNA from around 550 ng of total RNA. Amplification in three nested multiplex PCR rounds with slightly modified ARM-PCR gave rise to TCR beta libraries. The first two PCR rounds, roughly 10 cycles each, used TRBV1-TRBV30 forward primers and a C-beta reverse primer. TCRdb re-called the multiplex PCR reads through MiXCR, storing one row per CDR3 protein. The data hold about 54,000 distinct CDR3 sequences, with around 79% observed a single time. The length of the CDR3 is 14 residues. Looked up from germline, CDR1 is SGHNT and CDR2 is YENEEA.

The clonotype originates from a man in his forties with primary liver carcinoma and hepatitis B virus infection. The chain couples TRBV11-3 to TRBJ2-1; the D is unclear. Sequenced: liver tumor tissue from sampling region 2. The sample's subset: tumor region T2, inferior pole. CDR3 nucleotide sequence: TGTGCCAGCAACTTAGTTGAGCAGGACAATGAGCAGTTCTTC. Its translation: CASNLVEQDNEQFF.